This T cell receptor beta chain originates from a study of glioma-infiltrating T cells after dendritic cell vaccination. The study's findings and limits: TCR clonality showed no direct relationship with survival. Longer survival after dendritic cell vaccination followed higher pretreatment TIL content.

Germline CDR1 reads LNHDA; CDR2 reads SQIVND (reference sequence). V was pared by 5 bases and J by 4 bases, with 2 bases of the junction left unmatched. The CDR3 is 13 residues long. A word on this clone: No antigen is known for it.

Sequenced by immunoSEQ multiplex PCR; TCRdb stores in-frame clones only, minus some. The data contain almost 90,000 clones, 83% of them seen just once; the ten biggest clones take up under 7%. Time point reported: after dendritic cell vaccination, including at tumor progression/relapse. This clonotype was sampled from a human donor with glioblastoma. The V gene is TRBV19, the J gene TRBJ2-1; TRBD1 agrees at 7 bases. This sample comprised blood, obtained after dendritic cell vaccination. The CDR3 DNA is TGTGCCAGTAGTGCACAGGGGTACAATGAGCAGTTCTTC. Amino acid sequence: CASSAQGYNEQFF. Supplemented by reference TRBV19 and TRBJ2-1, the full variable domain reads DGGITQSPKYLFRKEGQNVTLSCEQNLNHDAMYWYRQDPGQGLRLIYYSQIVNDFQKGDIAEGYSVSREKKESFPLTVTSAQKNPTAFYLCASSAQGYNEQFFGPGTRLTVL.